The entry below describes one TCR beta chain. At least ten counts were recorded for this clonotype. The clone's antigen remains unknown. No base-level quality is on record; no much larger clone is a single base apart. PBMCs were isolated by Ficoll-Paque density gradient centrifugation. Sequenced using an Illumina NovaSeq 6000. TCRalpha and TCRbeta cDNA libraries were built by 5'RACE with constant-segment primers, adding sample barcodes and unique molecular identifiers. RNA was extracted from every sample with Trizol reagent. Amplification of the libraries took two PCR steps, and the second step added a second sample barcode plus Illumina TruSeq adapters. Sequencing of the libraries was done on an Illumina NovaSeq, producing 2 x 150 bp paired-end reads. The authors' analysis ran thus. The reads were demultiplexed and collapsed into UMI-guided consensus sequences using migec v1.2.7. Using mixcr v2.1.11, UMI consensuses were aligned to TRA and TRB V and J templates and then assembled into clonotypes. Expanded or contracted clonotypes were those called significant by both edgeR and NoisET, with noise models trained on biological replicates. For edgeR calls, a false discovery rate-adjusted p below 0.01 and a log2 fold-change threshold of 1 were applied. As an exploratory analysis of dynamics, PCA with hierarchical clustering was applied to max-normalized trajectories of the 1000 most abundant clonotypes. The CD4 or CD8 phenotype of responding clones was assigned using the separately sequenced CD4+ and CD8+ repertoires. TCRdb cleaned the public reads at Q25 with fastp, built clones with MiXCR and kept in-frame beta chains. Each CDR3 protein gets just one entry, which takes the most common genes and DNA from the rows behind it. The V and J calls and clone size are TCRdb's, not the authors'. The sample table lists roughly 190,000 distinct CDR3 sequences, roughly 10% of them with a count of one. Approximately 3% of the sample comes from the top ten.

The germline V gene specifies SGHAT as CDR1 and FQNNGV as CDR2. V drops 5 bases and J drops 0 bases, leaving 14 bases in between. From its cysteine to its phenylalanine, the CDR3 spans 16 amino acids. Of the read, only the CDR3 DNA is kept; its 48 bases are in frame from base 1. This entry belongs to a study of T-cell memory formation after mild COVID-19 (dated by TCRdb to the early 2020s). At the level of the whole study: TCR sequence clusters from the two donors were found to be largely donor specific. T-cell clones expanding and contracting after mild COVID-19 in a couple of donors were tracked by longitudinal TCRalpha and TCRbeta repertoire sequencing. Two young, previously healthy adult volunteers made up the cohort, one male and one female. General findings and caveats noted by the study authors: Some responding clones were detected in pre-infection memory, suggesting pre-existing cross-reactive memory T cells joined the SARS-CoV-2 response. The study covered only two mild cases, and larger cohorts including severe cases with pre-infection samples were considered necessary. SARS-CoV-2 specificity was not confirmed for the second-wave clones peaking on day 37. Contracting CD4+ clones were located mainly in the CM and EM memory subsets, whereas CD8+ clones were found to be enriched in EMRA. Clones contracting from day 15 to 85 had balanced CD4/CD8 phenotypes, while a second wave expanding from day 15 to 37 was biased towards CD4+.

Sequenced sample: PBMCs or a T cell subset sorted from them (not recorded which). This chain joins TRBV11-2 to TRBJ2-4, with the D gene tentatively TRBD1 or TRBD2, based on 5 matching bases in each. The sequence was obtained from a man between 18 and 29 years old who had mild COVID-19 (a few samples of this study predate the infection). The sample titles of this study are shuffled in the database, so cell type and time point are left out; the donor was told from shared clones. The CDR3 protein: CASSGRLGVAKNIQYF. Here is the DNA: TGTGCCAGCAGCGGCCGTTTGGGGGTAGCCAAAAACATTCAGTACTTC.